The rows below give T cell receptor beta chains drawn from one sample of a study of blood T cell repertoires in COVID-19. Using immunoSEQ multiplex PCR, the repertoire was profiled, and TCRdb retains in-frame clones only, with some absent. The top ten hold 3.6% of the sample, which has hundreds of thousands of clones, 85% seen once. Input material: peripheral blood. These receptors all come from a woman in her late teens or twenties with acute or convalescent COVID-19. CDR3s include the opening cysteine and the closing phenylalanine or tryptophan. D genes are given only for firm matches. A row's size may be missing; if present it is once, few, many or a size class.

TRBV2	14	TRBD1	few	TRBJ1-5	CATSTGGSNQPQHF	TGTGCCACCTCGACAGGGGGAAGCAATCAGCCCCAGCATTTT
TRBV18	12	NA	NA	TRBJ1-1	CASSGQNTEAFF	TGTGCCAGCTCGGGACAGAACACTGAAGCTTTCTTT
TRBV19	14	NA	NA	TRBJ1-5	CASSFAGYNQPQHF	TGTGCCAGTAGTTTCGCAGGTTACAATCAGCCCCAGCATTTT
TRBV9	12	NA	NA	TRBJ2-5	CASSAQDGTQYF	TGTGCCAGCAGCGCCCAGGATGGGACCCAGTACTTC
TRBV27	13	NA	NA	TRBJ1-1	CASSFLGGGGAFF	TGTGCCAGCAGCTTCCTGGGGGGGGGTGGAGCTTTCTTT
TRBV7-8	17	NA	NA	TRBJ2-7	CASSLVESGGRTYEQYF	TGTGCCAGCAGCTTAGTAGAGTCCGGGGGACGGACCTACGAGCAGTACTTC
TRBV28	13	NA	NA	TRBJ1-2	CAVRPGQPYGYTF	TGTGCCGTTAGGCCCGGACAGCCCTATGGCTACACCTTC
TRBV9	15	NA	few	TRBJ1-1	CASTLGGTMNTEAFF	TGTGCCAGCACCCTAGGGGGTACTATGAACACTGAAGCTTTCTTT
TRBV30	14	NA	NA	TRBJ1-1	CAWRAGLPNTEAFF	TGTGCCTGGCGTGCGGGACTGCCGAACACTGAAGCTTTCTTT
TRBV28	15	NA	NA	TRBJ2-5	CASSPGVVGKETQYF	TGTGCCAGCAGTCCAGGGGTAGTGGGAAAAGAGACCCAGTACTTC
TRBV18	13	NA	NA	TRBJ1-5	CASSPDILSPQHF	TGTGCCAGCTCACCAGACATTTTATCGCCCCAGCATTTT
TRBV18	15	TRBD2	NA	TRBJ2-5	CASSLATSGQETQYF	TGTGCCAGCTCACTCGCGACTAGCGGACAAGAGACCCAGTACTTC
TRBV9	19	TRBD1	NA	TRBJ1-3	CASGPPGTGTIEVGNTIYF	TGTGCCAGCGGCCCCCCCGGGACAGGGACGATCGAGGTGGGAAACACCATATATTTT
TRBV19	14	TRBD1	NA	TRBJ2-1	CASNEGAYYNEQFF	TGTGCCAGTAATGAGGGGGCCTACTACAATGAGCAGTTCTTC
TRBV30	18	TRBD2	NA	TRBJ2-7	CAWSLARTSGGAGNEQYF	TGTGCCTGGAGTCTTGCCCGGACTAGCGGGGGGGCCGGGAACGAGCAGTACTTC
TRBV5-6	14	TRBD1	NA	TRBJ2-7	CASSLAGQGYEQYF	TGTGCCAGCAGCTTGGCGGGACAGGGCTACGAGCAGTACTTC
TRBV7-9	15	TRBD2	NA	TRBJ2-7	CASSPQTSGRSEQYF	TGTGCCAGCAGCCCACAGACTAGCGGGAGAAGCGAGCAGTACTTC
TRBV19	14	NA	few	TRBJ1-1	CASIPDSMNTEAFF	TGTGCCAGTATCCCGGACAGTATGAACACTGAAGCTTTCTTT
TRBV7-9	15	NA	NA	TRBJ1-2	CASSLVSGGQYGYTF	TGTGCCAGCAGCTTAGTTTCGGGGGGGCAGTATGGCTACACCTTC
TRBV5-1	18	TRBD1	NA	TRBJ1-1	CASSPRKVTGVMNTEAFF	TGCGCCAGCAGCCCGAGGAAAGTGACAGGGGTAATGAACACTGAAGCTTTCTTT
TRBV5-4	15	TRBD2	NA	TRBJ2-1	CAGNIAGGGYNEQFF	TGTGCCGGAAACATAGCGGGAGGGGGGTACAATGAGCAGTTCTTC
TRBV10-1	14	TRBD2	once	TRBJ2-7	CASSESTSGYEQYF	TGCGCCAGCAGTGAGTCGACTAGCGGGTACGAGCAGTACTTC
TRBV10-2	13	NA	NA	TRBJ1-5	CASSLTGDQPQHF	TGCGCCAGCAGTTTGACAGGAGATCAGCCCCAGCATTTT
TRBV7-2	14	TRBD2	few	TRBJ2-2	CASSRSGTTGELFF	TGTGCCAGCAGCCGTAGCGGGACAACCGGGGAGCTGTTTTTT
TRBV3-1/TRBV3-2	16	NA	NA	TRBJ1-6	CASSQAGRRYNSPLHF	TGTGCCAGCAGTCAAGCCGGACGGAGGTATAATTCACCCCTCCACTTT
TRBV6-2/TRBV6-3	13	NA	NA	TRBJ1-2	CASSGDSLYGYTF	TGTGCCAGCAGTGGCGACAGCCTCTATGGCTACACCTTC
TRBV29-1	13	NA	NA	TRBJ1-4	CSVEHGANEKLFF	TGCAGCGTTGAGCACGGGGCTAATGAAAAACTGTTTTTT
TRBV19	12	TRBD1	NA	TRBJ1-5	CASQQGYQPQHF	TGTGCCAGTCAACAGGGGTATCAGCCCCAGCATTTT
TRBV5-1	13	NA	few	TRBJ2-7	CASSLDPRSIPYF	TGCGCCAGCAGCTTGGACCCAAGAAGCATACCGTACTTC
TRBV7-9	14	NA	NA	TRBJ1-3	CASSLVEGKNTIYF	TGTGCCAGCAGCTTAGTGGAGGGGAAGAACACCATATATTTT
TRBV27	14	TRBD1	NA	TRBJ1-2	CASSPTGALYGYTF	TGTGCCAGCAGTCCGACAGGGGCACTTTATGGCTACACCTTC
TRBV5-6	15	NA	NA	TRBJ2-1	CASSSTTRWVDEQFF	TGTGCCAGCAGCTCTACGACGCGGTGGGTGGATGAGCAGTTCTTC
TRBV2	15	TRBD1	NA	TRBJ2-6	CAPGTGQGGANVLTF	TGTGCCCCCGGGACAGGGCAAGGTGGGGCCAACGTCCTGACTTTC
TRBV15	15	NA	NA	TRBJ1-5	CATSRDPGGTQPQHF	TGTGCCACCAGCAGAGATCCGGGGGGGACTCAGCCCCAGCATTTT
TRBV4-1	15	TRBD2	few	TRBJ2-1	CASSQVTSDLSEQFF	TGCGCCAGCAGCCAGGTGACTAGCGATTTAAGTGAGCAGTTCTTC
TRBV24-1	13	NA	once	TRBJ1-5	CATSQGRDQPQHF	TGTGCCACCAGTCAAGGGCGGGATCAGCCCCAGCATTTT
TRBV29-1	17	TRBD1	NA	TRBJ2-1	CSVEGGFGQGLPNEQFF	TGCAGCGTTGAAGGGGGGTTCGGACAGGGTCTTCCCAATGAGCAGTTCTTC
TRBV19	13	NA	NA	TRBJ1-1	CASSWAVHTEAFF	TGTGCCAGTAGTTGGGCAGTACACACTGAAGCTTTCTTT
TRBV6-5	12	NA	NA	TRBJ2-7	CASRQDPYEQYF	TGTGCCAGCAGACAGGATCCATACGAGCAGTACTTC
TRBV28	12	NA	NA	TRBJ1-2	CASSLWAEGYTF	TGTGCCAGCAGTTTATGGGCAGAAGGCTACACCTTC
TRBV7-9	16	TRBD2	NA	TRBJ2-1	CASSLVPAGSYNEQFF	TGTGCCAGCAGCTTAGTGCCAGCGGGGTCCTACAATGAGCAGTTCTTC
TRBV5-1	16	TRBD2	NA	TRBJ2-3	CASSLDGRAEADTQYF	TGCGCCAGCAGCTTGGACGGGAGGGCCGAGGCAGATACGCAGTATTTT
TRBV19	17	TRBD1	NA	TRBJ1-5	CASSTRDRAGVVQPQHF	TGTGCCAGTAGTACGAGGGACAGGGCAGGGGTGGTGCAGCCCCAGCATTTT
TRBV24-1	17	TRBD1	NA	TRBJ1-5	CATWCRTGKSHGQPQHF	TGTGCCACCTGGTGCAGGACAGGGAAGTCCCACGGTCAGCCCCAGCATTTT
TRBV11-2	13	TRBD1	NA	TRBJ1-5	CASSTDRGQPQHF	TGTGCCAGCAGTACGGACAGGGGGCAGCCCCAGCATTTT
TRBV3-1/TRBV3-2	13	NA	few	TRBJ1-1	CASSQESATRAFF	TGTGCCAGCAGCCAAGAATCCGCTACCCGGGCTTTCTTT
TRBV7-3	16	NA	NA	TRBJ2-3	CASSPWGGGSTDTQYF	TGTGCCAGCAGCCCGTGGGGAGGGGGGAGCACAGATACGCAGTATTTT
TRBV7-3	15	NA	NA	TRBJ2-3	CASSLRSGSTDTQYF	TGTGCCAGCAGCTTGAGGAGCGGGAGCACAGATACGCAGTATTTT
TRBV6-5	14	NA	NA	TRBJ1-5	CASSLRGGTQPQHF	TGTGCCAGCAGTCTAAGGGGGGGTACTCAGCCCCAGCATTTT
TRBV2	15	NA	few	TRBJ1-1	CASSEWGWEDTEAFF	TGTGCCAGCAGTGAATGGGGGTGGGAGGACACTGAAGCTTTCTTT
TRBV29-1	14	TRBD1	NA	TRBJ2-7	CSVAPEGTAYEQYF	TGCAGCGTCGCCCCCGAGGGGACAGCCTACGAGCAGTACTTC
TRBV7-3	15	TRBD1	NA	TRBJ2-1	CASSPGTGGINEQFF	TGTGCCAGCAGCCCGGGGACAGGGGGGATCAATGAGCAGTTCTTC
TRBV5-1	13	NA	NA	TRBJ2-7	CASSLTGPYEQYF	TGCGCCAGCAGCTTGACAGGGCCCTACGAGCAGTACTTC
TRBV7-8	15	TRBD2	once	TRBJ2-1	CASSLGASGNNEQFF	TGTGCCAGCAGCTTAGGGGCTAGCGGAAACAATGAGCAGTTCTTC
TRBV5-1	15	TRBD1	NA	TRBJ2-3	CASSPDRGNSDTQYF	TGCGCCAGCAGCCCGGACAGGGGTAATTCAGATACGCAGTATTTT
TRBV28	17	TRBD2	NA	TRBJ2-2	CASSFLSSGTSPGELFF	TGTGCCAGCAGTTTTTTGTCTAGCGGCACCTCTCCCGGGGAGCTGTTTTTT
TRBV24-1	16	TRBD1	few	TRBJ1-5	CATSSVKTGDNQPQHF	TGTGCCACCAGCTCTGTAAAGACAGGGGACAATCAGCCCCAGCATTTT
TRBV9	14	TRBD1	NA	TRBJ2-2	CASSAGQYTGELFF	TGTGCCAGCAGCGCGGGACAGTACACCGGGGAGCTGTTTTTT
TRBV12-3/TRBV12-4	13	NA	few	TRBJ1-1	CASSLQLNTEAFF	TGTGCCAGCAGTTTACAGTTGAACACTGAAGCTTTCTTT